This T cell receptor beta chain was obtained from a study of blood T cell repertoires in COVID-19. Overall study context: Donors in the United States, Italy and Spain gave samples during acute or convalescent COVID-19. In each case, the material was cDNA or gDNA derived from T cells, B-cell-depleted T cells, or PBMCs.

Original data processing: Estimates of nucleated cell counts were drawn from the amplification of reference gene primers. TCRdb's table, derived via immunoSEQ multiplex PCR, lists solely in-frame clones and lacks some. V and J calls and clone size come straight from that table; D and trimming were deduced from the DNA. The repertoire holds more than 200,000 clones, 85% to 90% seen once, with around 5.7% in the top ten. Germline values: CDR1 SNHLY, CDR2 FYNNEI. The CDR3 has 14 residues. V dropped 3 bases and J dropped 7 bases, with 10 bases sitting between them. The chain recombines TRBV2 with TRBJ1-6, with D unresolved. Sequencing was performed on peripheral blood. The receptor was derived from a man aged 80 or over with acute or convalescent COVID-19. The CDR3 spells CASSEGRRNSPLHF. The CDR3 DNA sequence: TGTGCCAGCAGTGAGGGCAGAAGGAATTCACCCCTCCACTTT.